These T cell receptor beta chains were read from a single sample in a study of blood T cell repertoires in COVID-19. Some clones are missing from TCRdb's copy, which holds only in-frame ones; the method was immunoSEQ multiplex PCR. This sample has 80,000 to 95,000 clones, with around four fifths found just once. The sample taken for sequencing was peripheral blood. The receptors come from a woman of 80 years or more with active or convalescent COVID-19. The CDR3 runs from the conserved cysteine through the conserved F or W. The D gene is left open where the match is weak. Expanded clones are given a class, and other clones once, few, many or no size at all.

D gene,clone size,J gene,V gene,CDR3 protein,CDR3 DNA
TRBD1,.,TRBJ2-5,TRBV11-1,CASSKTGGSETQYF,TGTGCCAGCAGCAAGACAGGGGGCTCGGAGACCCAGTACTTC
TRBD1,.,TRBJ1-1,TRBV29-1,CSGDRANTEAFF,TGCAGCGGGGACAGGGCGAACACTGAAGCTTTCTTT
TRBD2,.,TRBJ2-5,TRBV6-5,CASGPRSGGQTQYF,TGTGCCAGCGGCCCTAGGAGCGGGGGACAGACCCAGTACTTC
TRBD2,many,TRBJ2-2,TRBV18,CASSPSLAGETGELFF,TGTGCCAGCTCACCAAGCCTAGCGGGAGAAACCGGGGAGCTGTTTTTT
.,.,TRBJ2-1,TRBV24-1,CATSDFGGVYNEQFF,TGTGCCACCAGTGATTTTGGCGGAGTATACAATGAGCAGTTCTTC
.,.,TRBJ2-7,TRBV11-2,CASSSSGRATYEQYF,TGTGCCAGCAGCTCGAGCGGACGAGCTACCTACGAGCAGTACTTC
TRBD1,.,TRBJ1-2,TRBV28,CASTRGPSGYGYTF,TGTGCCAGCACGAGGGGGCCTTCGGGCTATGGCTACACCTTC
.,.,TRBJ2-1,TRBV5-6,CASRGRRLDYNEQFF,TGTGCCAGCAGGGGCCGGAGACTAGATTACAATGAGCAGTTCTTC
TRBD1,.,TRBJ1-5,TRBV10-2,CASRTGVDQPQHF,TGCGCCAGCAGGACAGGGGTTGATCAGCCCCAGCATTTT
.,.,TRBJ1-6,TRBV19,CASSTTRTAYNSPLHF,TGTGCCAGTAGTACTACCCGGACAGCTTATAATTCACCCCTCCACTTT
.,once,TRBJ2-5,TRBV29-1,CSVAGSEETQYF,TGCAGCGTTGCTGGGAGTGAAGAGACCCAGTACTTC
.,.,TRBJ1-1,TRBV7-9,CASSQEGTQNTEAFF,TGTGCCAGCAGCCAAGAGGGGACACAGAACACTGAAGCTTTCTTT
.,.,TRBJ2-4,TRBV9,CASSVQVSDIQYF,TGTGCCAGCAGCGTTCAGGTTTCGGACATTCAGTACTTC
.,.,TRBJ1-1,TRBV19,CASSMGGGRGNTEAFF,TGTGCCAGTAGTATGGGAGGAGGGAGAGGGAACACTGAAGCTTTCTTT
.,once,TRBJ2-3,TRBV9,CASSVEGGAGTDTQYF,TGTGCCAGCAGCGTGGAAGGGGGGGCCGGCACAGATACGCAGTATTTT
.,.,TRBJ1-5,TRBV5-6,CASSQARGNQPQHF,TGTGCCAGCTCGCAGGCCAGAGGCAATCAGCCCCAGCATTTT
.,few,TRBJ1-5,TRBV9,CASSVSGRQPQHF,TGTGCCAGCAGCGTTTCTGGGAGGCAGCCCCAGCATTTT
TRBD2,.,TRBJ2-1,TRBV5-1,CASSFQRGFPSSYNEQFF,TGCGCCAGCAGTTTCCAGCGGGGGTTCCCTAGCTCCTACAATGAGCAGTTCTTC
.,.,TRBJ1-6,TRBV10-2,CAAQELYNSPLHF,TGCGCCGCGCAGGAACTCTATAATTCACCCCTCCACTTT
.,once,TRBJ1-2,TRBV7-9,CASSLWDIGYTF,TGTGCCAGCAGCTTATGGGACATTGGCTACACCTTC
TRBD1,.,TRBJ1-5,TRBV9,CASSVGQGAQPQHF,TGTGCCAGCAGCGTAGGTCAGGGGGCTCAGCCCCAGCATTTT
TRBD2,.,TRBJ2-1,TRBV19,CASSPTSGGFYNEQFF,TGTGCCAGTAGCCCGACTAGCGGGGGGTTCTACAATGAGCAGTTCTTC
.,once,TRBJ1-4,TRBV7-9,CASSPGSYNEKLFF,TGTGCCAGCAGCCCGGGGAGCTATAATGAAAAACTGTTTTTT
TRBD2,.,TRBJ2-2,TRBV5-1,CASSSGLAGGPGELFF,TGCGCCAGCAGCTCGGGACTAGCGGGAGGACCCGGGGAGCTGTTTTTT
TRBD2,.,TRBJ2-3,TRBV7-8,CASSLLAGVSDTQYF,TGTGCCAGCAGCTTACTAGCGGGAGTTTCAGATACGCAGTATTTT
TRBD2,.,TRBJ2-3,TRBV5-1,CASSLEAGALTDTQYF,TGCGCCAGCAGCTTAGAAGCGGGGGCCCTCACAGATACGCAGTATTTT
.,.,TRBJ1-2,TRBV6-5,CASSFRVGISDGYTF,TGTGCCAGCAGTTTTCGGGTTGGAATCTCGGATGGCTACACCTTC
.,.,TRBJ2-7,TRBV5-1,CASSLPYEQYF,TGCGCCAGCAGCCTCCCCTACGAGCAGTACTTC
TRBD1,.,TRBJ1-3,TRBV2,CASLPGTAGNTIYF,TGTGCCAGCCTCCCCGGGACAGCTGGAAACACCATATATTTT
TRBD2,.,TRBJ2-2,TRBV4-3,CASSQEPVPAGGSNTGELFF,TGCGCCAGCAGCCAAGAGCCGGTTCCGGCGGGGGGATCGAACACCGGGGAGCTGTTTTTT
TRBD2,.,TRBJ2-7,TRBV7-2,CASSLGGLAGSEQYF,TGTGCCAGCAGCTTAGGGGGACTAGCGGGCTCCGAGCAGTACTTC
.,.,TRBJ1-1,TRBV7-9,CASSLGDSGAFF,TGTGCCAGCAGCTTAGGGGACTCTGGAGCTTTCTTT
.,.,TRBJ2-3,TRBV5-1,CASSPTGISTDTQYF,TGCGCCAGTTCCCCAACAGGGATTAGCACAGATACGCAGTATTTT
.,.,TRBJ1-2,TRBV7-2,CASSREPAGGYTF,TGTGCCAGCAGCCGGGAGCCCGCCGGGGGCTACACCTTC
TRBD1,.,TRBJ2-3,TRBV6-4,CASSQQGSGDTQYF,TGTGCCAGCAGTCAACAGGGGAGTGGAGATACGCAGTATTTT
TRBD1,.,TRBJ2-1,TRBV12-3/TRBV12-4,CASSGTGVGEQFF,TGTGCCAGCAGTGGGACAGGGGTTGGAGAGCAGTTCTTC
.,.,TRBJ1-2,TRBV7-2,CASSLSPSLTSYTF,TGTGCCAGCAGCTTATCCCCGAGCCTTACTAGCTACACCTTC
TRBD2,many,TRBJ2-3,TRBV28,CASSPLFGGSTDTQYF,TGTGCCAGCAGCCCCCTTTTCGGGGGGAGCACAGATACGCAGTATTTT
.,.,TRBJ2-2,TRBV10-1,CASSGAGVRKLFF,TGCGCCAGCAGTGGGGCAGGCGTCCGTAAGCTGTTTTTT
.,.,TRBJ1-2,TRBV6-2/TRBV6-3,CASSHPRSSYYGYTF,TGTGCCAGCAGTCACCCTCGGTCGTCATACTATGGCTACACCTTC
TRBD2,.,TRBJ2-5,TRBV4-3,CASSQETSGGLETQYF,TGCGCCAGCAGCCAAGAGACTAGCGGGGGGCTTGAGACCCAGTACTTC
TRBD1,.,TRBJ2-7,TRBV5-1,CASSPGQGAYEQYF,TGCGCCAGCAGCCCCGGACAGGGAGCCTACGAGCAGTACTTC
TRBD2,.,TRBJ2-5,TRBV19,CASSLAGGTETQYF,TGTGCCAGTAGTCTAGCGGGGGGGACGGAGACCCAGTACTTC
.,.,TRBJ2-1,TRBV7-9,CASSLVSGVPYNEQFF,TGTGCCAGCAGCTTAGTGTCAGGGGTCCCCTACAATGAGCAGTTCTTC
.,.,TRBJ1-4,TRBV5-1,CASSLGQREKLFF,TGCGCCAGCAGCTTAGGACAGAGGGAAAAACTGTTTTTT
TRBD2,.,TRBJ2-1,TRBV20-1,CSASLAGGNGEQFF,TGCAGTGCTAGTCTAGCGGGGGGGAATGGTGAGCAGTTCTTC
TRBD2,.,TRBJ2-2,TRBV27,CASSLSSRLAGQTGELFF,TGTGCCAGCAGTTTATCGTCCCGACTAGCGGGGCAAACCGGGGAGCTGTTTTTT
.,.,TRBJ2-3,TRBV4-2,CASSQNLGLSDTQYF,TGTGCCAGCAGCCAAAATCTAGGTTTGTCAGATACGCAGTATTTT